These 10 T cell receptor beta chains were sequenced from one sample in a study of Tregs in tolerant kidney transplant recipients. This table comes from immunoSEQ multiplex PCR, and its TCRdb copy is limited to in-frame clones, with some not included. The table lists about 64,000 clones, roughly 98% of them singletons. Here the sequenced sample was Tregs from blood, taken before the transplant. All receptors come from a human donor who received a combined kidney and bone marrow transplant.

The chain couples TRBV19 to TRBJ2-3; 8 bases are shared with TRBD1. From germline, CDR1 is LNHDA and CDR2 SQIVND (reference sequence). With V trimmed by 7 bases and J by 2 bases, 8 bases remained unmatched. CDR3 length: 15 amino acids. The CDR3 loop is CASTGGSKITDTQYF. The CDR3 nucleotides read TGTGCCAGTACAGGGGGCTCCAAAATCACAGATACGCAGTATTTT.

The chain recombines TRBV18 with TRBJ2-3; 8 nucleotides match TRBD2. V was clipped by 4 bases and J by 0 bases; unmatched bases: 3. The CDR3 contains 15 residues. Per germline, CDR1 KGHSH and CDR2 LQKENI. CDR3 sequence (DNA): TGTGCCAGCTCACTTGGACTAGCAAGCACAGATACGCAGTATTTT. As protein: CASSLGLASTDTQYF. The full variable domain, in which reference TRBV18 and TRBJ2-3 provide the parts outside the CDR3, is NAGVMQNPRHLVRRRGQEARLRCSPMKGHSHVYWYRQLPEEGLKFMVYLQKENIIDESGMPKERFSAEFPKEGPSILRIQQVVRGDSAAYFCASSLGLASTDTQYFGPGTRLTVL.

The chain uses TRBV5-1 and TRBJ1-2; no reliable D call. The CDR3 loop spans 15 amino acids. Between the trimmed V and J ends, which lost 2 bases and 0 bases, there was a span of 11 bases. CDR1 is SGHRS and CDR2 is YFSETQ in the germline V gene. The CDR3, as DNA: TGCGCCAGCAGCTTCACGGCGGCTGCTAACTATGGCTACACCTTC. Encoded protein: CASSFTAAANYGYTF.

This chain joins TRBV28 and TRBJ1-5, with D maybe TRBD1 (6 bases). The germline V and J ends were trimmed by 2 bases and 6 bases, with 11 bases remaining between them. The CDR3 is 14 amino acids. CDR1 is MDHEN, CDR2 SYDVKM, per germline. In DNA form, the CDR3 reads TGTGCCAGCAGTTTACAGGGGCCGGGTCAGCCCCAGCATTTT. Its protein is CASSLQGPGQPQHF.

This clone was picked up one time. V is TRBV10-3 and J is TRBJ1-6, with 8 bases aligning to TRBD1. Losses at the gene ends were 6 bases for V and 4 bases for J; bases not matched to a gene: 5. The length of the CDR3 is 15 residues. Germline V gene data show CDR1 as ENHRY and CDR2 as SYGVKD. DNA of the CDR3: TGTGCCATCAGAACCGGACAGGGATATAATTCACCCCTCCACTTT. Protein product: CAIRTGQGYNSPLHF.

The rearrangement uses TRBV7-3 and TRBJ2-3; TRBD2 matches 9 bases. CDR1 is SGHTA, CDR2 FQGTGA, per germline. There are 15 residues in the CDR3. With V trimmed by 5 bases and J by 2 bases, 5 bases remained unmatched. Here the CDR3 reads CASSPTSGYTDTQYF. In nucleotides, the CDR3 is TGTGCCAGCAGCCCGACTAGCGGATACACAGATACGCAGTATTTT.

The chain is built from TRBV7-9 and TRBJ2-3; weak D call: TRBD1 (6 bases). V lost 5 bases, J lost 3 bases, and 21 bases lay in between. Germline CDR1 and CDR2: SEHNR and FQNEAQ (reference sequence). The CDR3 loop spans 17 amino acids. In DNA, the CDR3 is TGTGCCAGCAGCCCCCTATTTCAACTAACAGGGACAGATACGCAGTATTTT. It specifies CASSPLFQLTGTDTQYF.

This chain connects TRBV6-1 to TRBJ1-6; maybe TRBD1 (6 bases). This CDR3 is built from 14 residues. V was trimmed by 6 bases and J by 11 bases, leaving 17 bases between them. Germline assignment: CDR1 MNHNS and CDR2 SASEGT. CDR3 DNA sequence: TGTGCCAGCAGCCGGGGGAGGGGGGAAACACCCCTCCACTTT. This codes for CASSRGRGETPLHF.

This chain uses TRBV5-1 with TRBJ2-7, with D maybe TRBD1 (6 bases). V was clipped by 4 bases and J by 5 bases, with 19 bases between them. CDR1 and CDR2 (germline): SGHRS, YFSETQ. This CDR3 region has 15 residues. The CDR3: CASSPAHFSGDEQYF. CDR3 bases: TGCGCCAGCAGCCCCGCTCACTTCTCAGGGGACGAGCAGTACTTC.

A single count supports this clone. The chain recombines TRBV4-2 with TRBJ2-1; 9 bases match TRBD2. CDR3 length: 16 amino acids. Germline trimming cut 2 bases from V and 3 bases from J; bases unmatched to any gene: 5. Germline V gene data show CDR1 as LGHNA and CDR2 as YNFKEQ. CDR3 protein: CASSQFIAGVYNEQFF. The CDR3 coding sequence is TGTGCCAGCAGCCAATTCATAGCGGGAGTCTACAATGAGCAGTTCTTC.